The rows below give T cell receptor beta chains drawn from one sample of a study of vaccination effects on CD4 cells after COVID-19. These TCRs' antigens remain unknown. Data came from immunoSEQ multiplex PCR; TCRdb stores just in-frame clones and leaves some out. This sample has 50,000 to 75,000 clones, with about 72% found just once. Material: CD4+ T cells from PBMCs cultured without peptide, obtained before COVID-19 vaccination. The receptors shown here come from a human donor who had a prior SARS-CoV-2 infection. CDR3s include the opening cysteine and the closing phenylalanine or tryptophan. D genes are given only for firm matches. A row's size may be missing; if present it is once, few, many or a size class.

>TRBV5-5|14|TRBJ1-6|-|-
CASRPTEDNSPLHF
TGTGCCAGCAGGCCGACAGAAGATAATTCACCCCTCCACTTT
>TRBV6-5|14|TRBJ2-1|-|-
CASSLLTGGDEQFF
TGTGCCAGCAGCCTCTTGACCGGGGGCGATGAGCAGTTCTTC
>TRBV30|13|TRBJ2-5|-|-
CAWGVNGQETQYF
TGTGCCTGGGGAGTGAACGGGCAAGAGACCCAGTACTTC
>TRBV9|14|TRBJ1-1|few|TRBD1
CASSIRGQDTEAFF
TGTGCCAGCAGCATCAGGGGGCAGGACACTGAAGCTTTCTTT
>TRBV5-1|17|TRBJ2-3|-|-
CASSKYSGSARTDTQYF
TGCGCCAGCAGCAAATATTCCGGGAGCGCCCGCACAGATACGCAGTATTTT
>TRBV10-3|19|TRBJ1-2|-|TRBD1
CAISEGQANYLLGSYGYTF
TGTGCCATCAGTGAGGGACAGGCGAATTATCTTCTTGGGTCTTATGGCTACACCTTC
>TRBV18|17|TRBJ2-1|-|-
CASSRITGIFSYNEQFF
TGTGCCAGCTCAAGAATCACAGGGATTTTTTCCTACAATGAGCAGTTCTTC
>TRBV5-1|16|TRBJ2-3|-|-
CASSLEGNPYTDTQYF
TGCGCCAGCAGCTTGGAAGGGAATCCCTACACAGATACGCAGTATTTT
>TRBV4-1|14|TRBJ1-5|-|-
CASSQDSLNQPQHF
TGCGCCAGCAGCCAAGATAGCCTTAATCAGCCCCAGCATTTT
>TRBV2|14|TRBJ1-2|-|-
CASNEGGINYGYTF
TGTGCCAGCAACGAAGGCGGGATTAACTATGGCTACACCTTC
>TRBV6-5|15|TRBJ2-7|-|-
CASSPQPRGIREQYF
TGTGCCAGCAGTCCACAACCCCGGGGAATAAGGGAGCAGTACTTC
>TRBV6-5|14|TRBJ2-7|-|-
CASRAPTGKYEQYF
TGTGCCAGCAGGGCCCCTACAGGGAAGTACGAGCAGTACTTC
>TRBV15|16|TRBJ2-3|-|-
CATSTRRGATTDTQYF
TGTGCCACCAGCACTAGGAGGGGGGCTACGACAGATACGCAGTATTTT
>TRBV3-1/TRBV3-2|14|TRBJ2-3|-|-
CASSLLDQEFTQYF
TGTGCCAGCAGCCTACTAGACCAGGAATTCACGCAGTATTTT